This TCR beta chain was recorded in a study of T cells in Graves' hyperthyroidism and ophthalmopathy. Amplified TCR beta CDR3 regions derived from RNA transcripts. RT-PCR in the first round (using the HTBI primer set) targeted the TCR CDR3. From the multiplex PCR reads, TCRdb called clonotypes with MiXCR, one entry per CDR3 protein. The table lists about 250,000 distinct CDR3 sequences, around 26% of them singletons, with around 40% in the top ten. This TCR came from a woman in her thirties or forties with Graves' ophthalmopathy. The sequencing sample was made of blood.

CDR3 DNA: TGTGCCAGCCGGGGTATTGCGGCTGAGCAGTACTTC. Encoded protein: CASRGIAAEQYF. This chain uses TRBV28 with TRBJ2-7, with TRBD2 as a possible D gene (5 bases). The germline V gene encodes CDR1 MDHEN and CDR2 SYDVKM. CDR3 length: 12 amino acids. V was shortened by 8 bases and J by 7 bases, with 15 bases between the two germline ends. Full variable domain (rest looked up from reference TRBV28 and TRBJ2-7): DVKVTQSSRYLVKRTGEKVFLECVQDMDHENMFWYRQDPGLGLRLIYFSYDVKMKEKGDIPEGYSVSREKKERFSLILESASTNQTSMYLCASRGIAAEQYFGPGTRLTVT.